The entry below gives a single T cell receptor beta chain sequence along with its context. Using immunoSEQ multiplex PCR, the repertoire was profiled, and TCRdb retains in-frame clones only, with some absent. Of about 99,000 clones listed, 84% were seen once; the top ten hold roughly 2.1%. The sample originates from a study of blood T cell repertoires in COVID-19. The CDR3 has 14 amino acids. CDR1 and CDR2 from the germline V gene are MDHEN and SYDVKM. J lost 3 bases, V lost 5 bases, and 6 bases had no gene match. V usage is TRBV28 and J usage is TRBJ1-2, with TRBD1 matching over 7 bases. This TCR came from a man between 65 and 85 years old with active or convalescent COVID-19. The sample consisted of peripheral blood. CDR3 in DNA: TGTGCCAGCAGTCTTAGACAGGGTGACTATGGCTACACCTTC. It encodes CASSLRQGDYGYTF.